This T cell receptor beta chain was retrieved from a study of metastatic and nonmetastatic thyroid tumors. Trimming removed 7 bases at V and 4 bases at J, with 13 bases between. The CDR3 consists of 13 residues. The V gene's germline CDR1 is MNHGY and CDR2 SAAAGT. Concerning this clone: Since no conserved phenylalanine or tryptophan closes the CDR3, a read error is the likely cause. Other DNA sequences within the sample encode an identical CDR3.

Thyroid surgery took place with no prior treatment in any patient. From the PCR reads, TCRdb re-called clones with MiXCR. Found here are tens of thousands of clones, under 20% of them singletons; the top ten hold roughly 22%. This receptor was identified in a female donor with papillary thyroid cancer or a benign thyroid nodule (not recorded which). Some clones in this sample may be carry-over from other donors' samples. The sample was blood. This chain uses TRBV6-8 with TRBJ2-5, with D hard to call. The CDR3 protein is CASNKQWGETQYL. The CDR3 region has the DNA TGTGCCAGCAATAAGCAATGGGGAGAGACCCAGTACCTT.